This T cell receptor beta chain emerged from a study of T cells expressing NK-cell markers. Germline V CDR1 and CDR2: SGHRS, YFSETQ. The CDR3 totals 16 residues. One entry per CDR3 protein, without DNA, is what TCRdb gives after re-calling the 5' RACE reads. Listed are a few hundred thousand distinct CDR3 sequences; approximately 4% falls within the top ten. The sequence derives from a man aged 18 to 29 in good health. The chain employs TRBV5-1 and TRBJ2-1; the D call from TCRdb, TRBD2, cannot be confirmed without DNA. Sample: blood T cells: a sorted CD56 or NKG2C T cell subset, CD4+ or CD8+ T cells, or bulk PBMC T cells (not recorded which). The CDR3: CASSLAQTSGRTEQFF.